The count of the clone carrying this T cell receptor (beta chain) is one. Its antigen is undetermined. This specimen comes from a study of cytomegalovirus exposure and HLA in healthy donors. Points from the study as a whole: An analysis that came later showed most CMV-associated TCR beta chains appearing HLA-restricted. Association of a missense DCLRE1C variant with TCR beta V- and J-gene trimming was reported in a later analysis.

This CDR3 spans 14 amino acids. J gave up 2 bases and V 7 bases, and 5 bases lay outside the gene matches. The germline V gene has CDR1 MNHNS and CDR2 SASEGT. PCR employed 60 Vbeta and 13 Jbeta primers. The assay was immunoSEQ multiplex PCR, and TCRdb's table has in-frame clones only and misses some. The data contain approximately 200,000 clones, 70% to 80% of them singletons. Material for sequencing was PBMCs. The sequence was obtained from a girl aged 5 to 17 in good health and CMV-seropositive. The V call is TRBV6-1, the J call TRBJ1-2; 9 bases fit TRBD1. The CDR3 DNA sequence: TGTGCCAGCAAGTTTGGACAGGGGAACTATGGCTACACCTTC. The encoded protein is CASKFGQGNYGYTF.